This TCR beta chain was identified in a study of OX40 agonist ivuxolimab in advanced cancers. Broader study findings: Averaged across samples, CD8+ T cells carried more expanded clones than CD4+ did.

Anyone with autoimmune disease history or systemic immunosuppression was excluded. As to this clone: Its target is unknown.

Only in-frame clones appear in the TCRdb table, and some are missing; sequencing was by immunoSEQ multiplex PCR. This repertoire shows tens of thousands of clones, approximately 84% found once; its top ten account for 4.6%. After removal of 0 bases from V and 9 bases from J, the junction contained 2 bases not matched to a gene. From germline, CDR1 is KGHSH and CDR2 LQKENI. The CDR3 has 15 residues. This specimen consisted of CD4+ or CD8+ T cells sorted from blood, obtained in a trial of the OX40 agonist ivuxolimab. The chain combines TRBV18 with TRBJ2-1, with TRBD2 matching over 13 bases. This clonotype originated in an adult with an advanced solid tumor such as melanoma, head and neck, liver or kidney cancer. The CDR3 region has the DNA TGTGCCAGCTCACCACCAGGGACTAGCGGGGTTGAGCAGTTCTTC. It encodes CASSPPGTSGVEQFF.